This T cell receptor (beta chain) was sequenced for a study of blood T cell repertoires in COVID-19. As for the study in general: COVID-19 samples, acute and convalescent, were from the United States, Italy and Spain. Nucleic acid was either cDNA or gDNA, and it came from T cells, B-cell-depleted T cells, or PBMCs.

V was clipped by 3 bases and J by 9 bases, with 15 bases between them. This CDR3 spans 14 amino acids. The germline gives CDR1 SGHTA, CDR2 FQGNSA. Produced via immunoSEQ multiplex PCR; TCRdb's table is partial and in-frame only. This sample has about 150,000 clones; about 86% occur once, and the top ten carry about 11%. This clonotype was obtained from a man between 65 and 80 years old with active or convalescent COVID-19. The chain is built from TRBV7-2 and TRBJ2-1; tentatively, D is TRBD1 (6 bases). The source material was peripheral blood. The CDR3 loop reads CASSFPTGTGEQFF. CDR3 sequence (DNA): TGTGCCAGCAGCTTCCCAACAGGGACGGGTGAGCAGTTCTTC.